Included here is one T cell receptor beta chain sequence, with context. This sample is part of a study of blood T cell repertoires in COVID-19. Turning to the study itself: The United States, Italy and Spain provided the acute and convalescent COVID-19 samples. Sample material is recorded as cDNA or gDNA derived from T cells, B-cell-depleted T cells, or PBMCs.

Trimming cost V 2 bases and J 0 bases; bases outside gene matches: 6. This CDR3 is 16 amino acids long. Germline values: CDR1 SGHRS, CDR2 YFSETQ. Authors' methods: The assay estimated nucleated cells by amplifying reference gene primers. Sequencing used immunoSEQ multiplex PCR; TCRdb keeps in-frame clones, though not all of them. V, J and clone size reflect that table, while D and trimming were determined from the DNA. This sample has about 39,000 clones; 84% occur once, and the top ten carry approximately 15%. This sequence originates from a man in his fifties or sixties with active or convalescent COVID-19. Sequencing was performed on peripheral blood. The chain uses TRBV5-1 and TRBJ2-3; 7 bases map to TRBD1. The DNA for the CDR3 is TGCGCCAGCAGCTTAGGGTACAGGGGTAGCACAGATACGCAGTATTTT. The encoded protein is CASSLGYRGSTDTQYF.